This T cell receptor (beta chain) was sequenced during a study of OX40 agonist ivuxolimab in advanced cancers. About the study as a whole: Ivuxolimab was a fully human IgG2 agonistic monoclonal antibody targeting the costimulatory receptor OX40 (CD134). In the dose-escalation cohort, around four fifths of patients were male, and the mean age was 60 years with a range of roughly 23 to 79. Of the roughly 54 patients in dose escalation, around 20 had hepatocellular carcinoma, some 15 had melanoma, 9 had renal cell carcinoma and 9 had head and neck cancer. Patients were allowed to have had prior anti-PD-1, anti-PD-L1 or anti-CTLA-4 therapy, and more than 30% of the dose-escalation patients had previously received checkpoint inhibitors. Peripheral TCRbeta sequencing was intended to test whether TCR sequence diversity was altered and clonal T-cell expansion was caused by ivuxolimab. Intravenous ivuxolimab was administered to patients every 2 weeks at six dose levels: 0.01, 0.1, 0.3, 1.5, 3 and 10 mg/kg. The paper covers the monotherapy dose-escalation part of the phase I ivuxolimab trial, which included N of about 50 patients. Partial responses occurred in three dose-escalation patients, of whom one had hepatocellular carcinoma and two had cutaneous melanoma.

To sequence the TCRbeta CDR3 region, genomic DNA was isolated from the sorted cells. The immunoSEQ Assay was used for sequencing of TCRbeta CDR3 regions. Not all clones reach the TCRdb copy of this immuneACCESS table, which keeps in-frame sequences only. Checked studies attribute under half of the gap to unresolved V genes and leave the rest unexplained. This sample is represented by about 50,000 clones; 80% of them were singletons. The top ten hold roughly 3.9% of the sample. The study at large found these results: Low levels of normalized T-cell clonal expansion were also shown by some nonresponding patients. At doses of 0.1 to 3.0 mg/kg, clonal expansion of both CD4+ and CD8+ T cells in blood was seen between baseline and week 6. The antigen specificity of the clonally expanded peripheral T cells was not determined. After ivuxolimab, expanded clones were on average more numerous among CD8+ T cells than among CD4+ T cells. In partial responders in the 0.1-3.0 mg/kg groups, normalized peripheral clonal expansion was found to be among the lowest, especially among CD8+ T cells.

Patients with a history of autoimmune disease or receiving systemic immunosuppression were excluded from the trial. Peripheral blood for TCR sequencing was collected from all dose cohorts at baseline, on cycle 4 day 1, and on cycle 7 day 1. The samples were taken from a phase I, first-in-human, multicenter, open-label dose-escalation trial of ivuxolimab. The trial enrolled adults with locally advanced or metastatic head and neck squamous cell, hepatocellular, melanoma or renal cell carcinoma. Before TCR sequencing, CD4+ T cells and CD8+ T cells from peripheral blood were sorted into separate populations. Regarding this clone: The antigen it recognizes is unknown. Per-nucleotide qualities are absent, and no much larger clonotype sits a single base away.

Based on the germline V gene (reference sequence), the CDR1 and CDR2 sequences are MNHEY and SMNVEV. The CDR3 numbers 17 residues from cysteine through phenylalanine. Of the read, only the CDR3 DNA is kept; its 51 bases are in frame from base 1. V trim: 9 bases; J trim: 1 base; unmatched bases: 7. This sample comprised CD4+ or CD8+ T cells sorted from blood, obtained in a trial of the OX40 agonist ivuxolimab. In this chain, TRBV27 is recombined with TRBJ2-2; 14 bases in between match TRBD2. The sequence derives from an adult with an advanced solid tumor such as melanoma, head and neck, liver or kidney cancer. The CDR3 region reads CASSRLAGGLNTGELFF. The sequenced DNA is TGTGCCAGTTCCCGACTAGCGGGGGGGCTGAACACCGGGGAGCTGTTTTTT.